The sequence of this TCR beta chain was determined in a study of T cell repertoires in ileal Crohn's disease. Study details: Postoperative therapy was given to about half: fewer than 14 thiopurines, about 19 anti-TNF agents. Biopsies of the neoterminal ileum at postoperative colonoscopy form M6 samples.

The trim removed 0 bases at V and 4 bases at J, leaving 6 bases unmatched. Germline-derived CDR1 and CDR2 are SGHDT and YYEEEE. This CDR3 spans 15 amino acids. Here immunoSEQ multiplex PCR was the method, and the copy in TCRdb shows in-frame clones only, minus some. Of approximately 13,000 clones listed, 78% are singletons. Time point denoted: neoterminal ileum biopsy at postoperative endoscopy, about 6 months after surgery. The chain employs TRBV5-6 and TRBJ2-5; 7 bases are shared with TRBD2. This TCR was recovered from an adult with Crohn's disease. The sample consisted of ileal tissue. The CDR3, as DNA: TGTGCCAGCAGCTTGGCGAGAAGCGGGGTAGAGACCCAGTACTTC. Its translation: CASSLARSGVETQYF.